This passage covers 13 T cell receptor beta chains from one sample sequenced in a study of beta chain features in type 1 diabetes. The investigators reverse transcribed all of the isolated RNA, so they sequenced expressed TCRB transcripts. Profiled with immunoSEQ multiplex PCR; TCRdb holds only in-frame clones, not every one. The table shows about 340,000 clones, with around 7.6% occurring only once. The sequenced material came from central memory CD4+ T cells from blood. The receptors originated from a woman aged 18-29 years in good health.

This clone came up a few times. The rearrangement joins TRBV5-8 to TRBJ2-5; D not certain. This CDR3 spans 16 amino acids. Per germline, CDR1 SGHTS and CDR2 YDEGEE. The germline V and J ends were trimmed by 2 bases and 5 bases, with 19 bases remaining between them. The CDR3 spells CASSFAVLGFGETQYF. The CDR3 DNA reads TGTGCCAGCAGCTTCGCCGTTTTGGGTTTTGGGGAGACCCAGTACTTC.

V usage is TRBV6-5 and J usage is TRBJ1-1; TRBD1 might be the D (5 bases). The CDR3 loop spans 14 amino acids. V lost 6 bases and J 2 bases, leaving 13 bases between the germline ends. CDR1 is MNHEY and CDR2 is SVGAGI in the germline V gene. CDR3 bases: TGTGCCAGCAGCCCCGTAAGGGACAACACTGAAGCTTTCTTT. Its translation is CASSPVRDNTEAFF.

Only a few counts were recorded for this clone. Other DNA sequences from this sample encode an identical CDR3 as well. This chain joins TRBV15 and TRBJ2-5; D is uncertain. The V gene lost 0 bases and the J gene lost 4 bases, with 3 bases spanning the gap. The CDR3 has 12 residues. CDR1 LNHNV and CDR2 YYDKDF come from the germline V gene (reference sequence). The DNA for the CDR3 is TGTGCCACCAGCAGAGATTCAGAGACCCAGTACTTC. Translating it yields CATSRDSETQYF.

This clone has only a few counts. The chain links TRBV27 to TRBJ1-2; D is unresolved. The length of the CDR3 is 13 residues. Trimming removed 5 bases at V and 8 bases at J, with 15 bases between. Germline-derived CDR1 and CDR2 are MNHEY and SMNVEV (reference sequence). The CDR3 is CASSPPGWMGYTF. The CDR3 DNA is TGTGCCAGCAGTCCGCCGGGTTGGATGGGCTACACCTTC.

This clone was observed a few times. This CDR3 reads CASSWGLTGNEQFF. The CDR3 region has the DNA TGTGCCAGCAGCTGGGGCCTTACAGGGAATGAGCAGTTCTTC. This rearrangement joins TRBV5-6 to TRBJ2-1; D may be TRBD1 (6 bases). This CDR3 comprises 14 residues. In germline, CDR1 is SGHDT, CDR2 YYEEEE. With 3 bases removed from V and 7 bases from J, the gap between germline ends came to 14 bases.

The V and J genes are TRBV7-9 and TRBJ2-5; no definite D call. V was shortened by 2 bases and J by 2 bases, with 9 bases between the two germline ends. The CDR3 covers 14 residues. Germline CDR1 and CDR2: SEHNR and FQNEAQ (reference sequence). The CDR3 region has the DNA TGTGCCAGCAGCTTACACCTGGATCAAGAGACCCAGTACTTC. This translates into CASSLHLDQETQYF.

The chain is built from TRBV7-8 and TRBJ2-3; D uncertain. The CDR3 sequence is 15 residues long. The germline CDR1 and CDR2 sequences are SGHVS and FQNEAQ. The ends were cut back, 1 base at V and 1 base at J, with 9 bases in the middle. The CDR3 region is CASSLVFRGTDTQYF. The CDR3 DNA follows: TGTGCCAGCAGCTTAGTCTTCCGGGGCACAGATACGCAGTATTTT. Together with reference TRBV7-8 and TRBJ2-3, the CDR3 gives the full variable domain: GAGVSQSPRYKVAKRGQDVALRCDPISGHVSLFWYQQALGQGPEFLTYFQNEAQLDKSGLPSDRFFAERPEGSVSTLKIQRTQQEDSAVYLCASSLVFRGTDTQYFGPGTRLTVL.

This clone was detected only once. The chain uses TRBV4-1 and TRBJ2-1; 7 nucleotides line up with TRBD2. Germline V gives CDR1 MGHRA, CDR2 YSYEKL. This CDR3 region has 14 residues. The junction had 4 bases not matched to a gene; V was cut back by 3 bases and J by 5 bases. The CDR3 DNA is TGCGCCAGCAGCCACCCTAGCGGCAACAATGAGCAGTTCTTC. It codes for CASSHPSGNNEQFF.

This clone came up a few times. Other DNA sequences of this sample code for an identical CDR3. The V call is TRBV28, the J call TRBJ1-1; D not resolved. CDR3 size: 11 residues. Germline V gene sequence: CDR1 MDHEN, CDR2 SYDVKM. The V gene lost 5 bases and the J gene lost 10 bases, with 11 bases spanning the gap. The DNA of the CDR3 is TGTGCCAGCAGTCTGAGGTCAGTAGCTTTCTTT. Translation: CASSLRSVAFF.

The chain combines TRBV7-2 with TRBJ1-5; D remains ambiguous. The CDR3 spans 13 residues. The ends were cut back, 5 bases at V and 5 bases at J, with 10 bases in the middle. Germline CDR1 is SGHTA and CDR2 is FQGNSA. The CDR3 loop reads CASSPDGDQPQHF. As DNA, the CDR3 is TGTGCCAGCAGCCCGGACGGAGATCAGCCCCAGCATTTT.

This clone was recorded many times. The gene calls are TRBV7-9 and TRBJ1-5; D gene unclear. Deletions cut 3 bases from V and 0 bases from J, with 12 bases between. Germline values: CDR1 SEHNR, CDR2 FQNEAQ (reference sequence). The CDR3 covers 16 residues. The CDR3 here is CASSFYSGLSNQPQHF. The CDR3 nucleotides read TGTGCCAGCAGCTTCTATTCAGGCCTTAGCAATCAGCCCCAGCATTTT.

V is TRBV29-1 and J is TRBJ1-3; unclear D gene. This CDR3 contains 14 residues. The V end was cut by 5 bases, the J end by 1 base, with 12 bases between. The germline CDR1 and CDR2 sequences are SQVTM and ANQGSEA. The CDR3 protein is CSVIEGSSGNTIYF. CDR3 DNA sequence: TGCAGCGTTATCGAGGGTTCGTCTGGAAACACCATATATTTT. Based on the CDR3 plus reference TRBV29-1 and TRBJ1-3, the full variable domain is SAVISQKPSRDICQRGTSLTIQCQVDSQVTMMFWYRQQPGQSLTLIATANQGSEATYESGFVIDKFPISRPNLTFSTLTVSNMSPEDSSIYLCSVIEGSSGNTIYFGEGSWLTVV.

CDR3 DNA: TGTGCCAGCAGCCAAGATAGGATGGGAAGTGAAAAACTGTTTTTT. This codes for CASSQDRMGSEKLFF. The rearrangement uses TRBV4-2 and TRBJ1-4; D is unclear. The CDR3 is 15 amino acids. Trimming pared 0 bases from V and 7 bases from J, leaving 12 bases between. Germline values: CDR1 LGHNA, CDR2 YNFKEQ.